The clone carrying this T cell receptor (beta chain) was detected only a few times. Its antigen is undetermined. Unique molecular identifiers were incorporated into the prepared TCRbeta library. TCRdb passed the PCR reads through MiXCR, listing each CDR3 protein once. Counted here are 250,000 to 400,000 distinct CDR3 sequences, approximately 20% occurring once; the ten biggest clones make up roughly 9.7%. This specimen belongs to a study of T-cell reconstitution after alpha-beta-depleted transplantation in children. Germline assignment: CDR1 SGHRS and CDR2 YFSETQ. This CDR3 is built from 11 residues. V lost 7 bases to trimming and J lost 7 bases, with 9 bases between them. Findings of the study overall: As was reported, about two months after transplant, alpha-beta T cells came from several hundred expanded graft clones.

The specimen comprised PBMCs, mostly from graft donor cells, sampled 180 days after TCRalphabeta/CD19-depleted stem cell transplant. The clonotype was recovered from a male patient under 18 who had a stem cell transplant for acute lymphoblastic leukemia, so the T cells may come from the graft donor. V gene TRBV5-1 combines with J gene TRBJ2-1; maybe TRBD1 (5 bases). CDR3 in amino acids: CASGQGNEQFF. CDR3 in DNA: TGCGCCAGCGGCCAGGGTAATGAGCAGTTCTTC.